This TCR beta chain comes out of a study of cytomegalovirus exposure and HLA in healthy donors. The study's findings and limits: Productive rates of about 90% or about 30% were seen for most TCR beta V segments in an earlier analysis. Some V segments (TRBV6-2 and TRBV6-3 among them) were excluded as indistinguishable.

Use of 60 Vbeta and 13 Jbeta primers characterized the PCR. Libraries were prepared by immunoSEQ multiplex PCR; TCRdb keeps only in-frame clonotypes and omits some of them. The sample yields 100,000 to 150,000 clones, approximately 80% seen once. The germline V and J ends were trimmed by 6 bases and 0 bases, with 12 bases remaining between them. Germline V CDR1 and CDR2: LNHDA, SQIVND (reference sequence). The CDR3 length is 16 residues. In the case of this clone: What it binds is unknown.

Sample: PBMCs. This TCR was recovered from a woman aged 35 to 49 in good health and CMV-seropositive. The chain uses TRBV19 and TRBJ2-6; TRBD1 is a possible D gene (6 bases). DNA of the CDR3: TGTGCCAGTAGCCGGACAGTACTCTCTGGGGCCAACGTCCTGACTTTC. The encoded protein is CASSRTVLSGANVLTF.